This T cell receptor (beta chain) was identified in a study of PD-1 blockade in classical Hodgkin lymphoma. Study results and caveats: Newly diagnosed patients and complete responders had comparable diversity at baseline. Healthy donors reportedly exceeded newly diagnosed patients in baseline TCR diversity.

Profiled with immunoSEQ multiplex PCR; TCRdb holds only in-frame clones, not every one. The profile shows 20,000 to 30,000 clones, roughly 80% of them singletons. The CDR3 is made up of 14 amino acids. The ends were cut back, 1 base at V and 0 bases at J, with 8 bases in the middle. Germline loops: CDR1 SGHRS, CDR2 YFSETQ. With regard to this clone: Its antigen is still unknown.

In every patient, relapse followed autologous stem cell transplantation, while exposure to brentuximab vedotin differed. The rearrangement uses TRBV5-1 and TRBJ2-7; D is unresolved. Material: peripheral blood mononuclear cells (PBMCs), obtained before the second cycle of nivolumab. The TCR was taken from a human donor with classical Hodgkin lymphoma. CDR3 DNA sequence: TGCGCCAGCAGCTTGTTTACGGGCTCCTACGAGCAGTACTTC. Its protein is CASSLFTGSYEQYF.